The source of this TCR beta chain is a study of liver allograft versus peripheral blood T cells. Turning to the study itself: Blood and transplanted-liver T cell receptor repertoires from recipients were compared.

Whole-study results and caveats: Peripheral blood reportedly held T cell receptor repertoires that differed from those inside liver allografts.

TCRdb reprocessed the reads via MiXCR and lists one record per CDR3 protein. The table records under 1,400 distinct CDR3 sequences, 39% of them present only once. The CDR3 spans 12 residues. Germline-derived CDR1 and CDR2 are MNHEY and SVGAGI. V trimming: 5 bases; J trimming: 6 bases; junction bases outside the gene matches: 1. This clonotype is medium-sized in the sample. What it recognizes is unknown. The chain couples TRBV6-5 to TRBJ1-2; 9 bases align to TRBD1. The clonotype originates from a human patient who had a liver transplant. Some T cells may have come from the graft donor. This CDR3 reads CASSTGGDGYTF. The DNA of the CDR3 is TGTGCCAGCAGTACAGGGGGCGATGGCTACACCTTC.